The T cell receptor beta chain under discussion was sequenced for a study of T-cell memory formation after mild COVID-19. Across the study: TCR clusters were mostly confined to one donor each.

TCRdb re-analysed the 5' RACE reads in MiXCR, keeping a single row per CDR3 protein. The table has approximately 230,000 distinct CDR3 sequences, about 16% seen once. Germline values: CDR1 SGHRS, CDR2 YFSETQ. The CDR3 runs 15 residues. Trimming at V came to 3 bases and at J to 2 bases, leaving 5 bases not matched to a gene. Findings and caveats of the study: Clones that contracted clustered mainly in CM and EM if CD4+ and in EMRA if CD8+. From day 15 to 85, contracting clones were balanced between CD4 and CD8, whereas later expanders leaned toward CD4+.

This clonotype was observed a few times. Its specificity is unknown. The TCR sequence derives from a man younger than 35 who had mild COVID-19 (a few samples of this study predate the infection). Cell type and time point are not known. Sequenced: PBMCs or a T cell subset sorted from them (not recorded which). The rearrangement uses TRBV5-1 and TRBJ2-7; 10 bases are a match to TRBD1. The CDR3 sequence is CASSSGTGATYEQYF. DNA of the CDR3: TGCGCCAGCAGCTCTGGGACAGGGGCCACCTACGAGCAGTACTTC.